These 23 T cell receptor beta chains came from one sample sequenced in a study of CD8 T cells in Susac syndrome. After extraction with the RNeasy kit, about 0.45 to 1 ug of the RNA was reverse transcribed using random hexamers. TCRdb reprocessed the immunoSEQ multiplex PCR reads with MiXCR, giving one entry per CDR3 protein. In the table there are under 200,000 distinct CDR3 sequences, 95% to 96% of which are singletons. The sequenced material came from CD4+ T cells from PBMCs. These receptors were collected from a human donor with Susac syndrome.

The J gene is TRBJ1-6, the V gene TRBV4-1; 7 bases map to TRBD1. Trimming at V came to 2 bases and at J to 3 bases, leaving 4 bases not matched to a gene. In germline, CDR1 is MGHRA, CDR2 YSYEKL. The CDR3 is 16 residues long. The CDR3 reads CASSQTWDSYNSPLHF. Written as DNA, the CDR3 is TGCGCCAGCAGCCAAACATGGGACAGCTATAATTCACCCCTCCACTTT.

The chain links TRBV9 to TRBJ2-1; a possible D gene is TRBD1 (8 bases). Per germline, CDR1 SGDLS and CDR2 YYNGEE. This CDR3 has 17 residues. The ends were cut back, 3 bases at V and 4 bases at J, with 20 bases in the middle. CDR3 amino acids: CASSEGGQGAIYNEQFF. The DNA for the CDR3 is TGTGCCAGCAGCGAGGGGGGGCAGGGGGCGATATACAATGAGCAGTTCTTC.

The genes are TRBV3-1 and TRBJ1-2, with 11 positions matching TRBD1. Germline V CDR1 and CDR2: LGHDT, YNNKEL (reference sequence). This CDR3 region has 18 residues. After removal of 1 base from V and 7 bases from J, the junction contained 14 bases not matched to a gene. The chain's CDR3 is CASSQVFGQGARQSGYTF. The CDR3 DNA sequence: TGTGCCAGCAGCCAAGTTTTCGGACAGGGGGCGCGGCAATCTGGCTACACCTTC.

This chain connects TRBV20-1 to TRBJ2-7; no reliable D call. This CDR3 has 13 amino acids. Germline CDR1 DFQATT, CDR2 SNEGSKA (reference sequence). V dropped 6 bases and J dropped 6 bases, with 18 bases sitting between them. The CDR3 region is CSATWGGDGEQYF. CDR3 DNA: TGCAGTGCCACGTGGGGTGGAGACGGCGAGCAGTACTTC.

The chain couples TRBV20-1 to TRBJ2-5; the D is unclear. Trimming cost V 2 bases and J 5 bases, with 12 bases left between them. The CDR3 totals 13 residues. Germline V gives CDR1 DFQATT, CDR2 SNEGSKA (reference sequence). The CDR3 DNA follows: TGCAGTGCTAGACGGGTGGTGAGTGAGACCCAGTACTTC. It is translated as CSARRVVSETQYF.

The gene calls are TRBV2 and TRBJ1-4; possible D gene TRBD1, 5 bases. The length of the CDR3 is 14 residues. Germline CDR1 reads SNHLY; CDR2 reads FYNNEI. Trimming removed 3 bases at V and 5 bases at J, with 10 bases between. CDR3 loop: CASSDTGGNEKLFF. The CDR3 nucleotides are TGTGCCAGCAGTGATACAGGAGGCAATGAAAAACTGTTTTTT.

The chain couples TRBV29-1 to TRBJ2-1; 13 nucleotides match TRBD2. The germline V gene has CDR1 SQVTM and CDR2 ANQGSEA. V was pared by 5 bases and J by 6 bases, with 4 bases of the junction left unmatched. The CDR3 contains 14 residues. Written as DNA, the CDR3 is TGCAGCGTTTCCACTAGCGGGGGGGCCAATGAGCAGTTCTTC. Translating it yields CSVSTSGGANEQFF.

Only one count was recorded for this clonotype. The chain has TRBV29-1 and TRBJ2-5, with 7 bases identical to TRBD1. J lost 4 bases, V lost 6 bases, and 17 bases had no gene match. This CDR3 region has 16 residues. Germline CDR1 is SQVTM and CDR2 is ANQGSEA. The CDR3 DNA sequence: TGCAGCGTCCTACGGGACAGACACACTGGGAGAGAGACCCAGTACTTC. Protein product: CSVLRDRHTGRETQYF.

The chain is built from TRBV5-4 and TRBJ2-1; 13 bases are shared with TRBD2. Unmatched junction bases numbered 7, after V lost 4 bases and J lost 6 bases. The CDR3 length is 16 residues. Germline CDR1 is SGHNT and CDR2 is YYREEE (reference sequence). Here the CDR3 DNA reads TGTGCCAGCAGCCCCCGCACTAGCGGGAGGGCCAATGAGCAGTTCTTC. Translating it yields CASSPRTSGRANEQFF. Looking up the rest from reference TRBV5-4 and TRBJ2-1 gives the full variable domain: ETGVTQSPTHLIKTRGQQVTLRCSSQSGHNTVSWYQQALGQGPQFIFQYYREEENGRGNFPPRFSGLQFPNYSSELNVNALELDDSALYLCASSPRTSGRANEQFFGPGTRLTVL.

CDR3 sequence (DNA): TGCAGCGCCCGGGACAGGGTTGTGAACACTGAAGCTTTCTTT. It specifies CSARDRVVNTEAFF. The rearrangement joins TRBV29-1 to TRBJ1-1; TRBD1 matches 9 bases. The trim removed 7 bases at V and 0 bases at J, leaving 6 bases unmatched. Germline CDR1 reads SQVTM; CDR2 reads ANQGSEA. The CDR3 spans 14 residues.

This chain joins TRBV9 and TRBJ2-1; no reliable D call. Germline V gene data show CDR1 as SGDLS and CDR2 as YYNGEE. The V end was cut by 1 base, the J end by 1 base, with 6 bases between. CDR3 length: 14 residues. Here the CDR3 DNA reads TGTGCCAGCAGCGTACTCGGATCCTACAATGAGCAGTTCTTC. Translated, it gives CASSVLGSYNEQFF. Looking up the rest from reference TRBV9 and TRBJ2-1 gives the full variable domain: DSGVTQTPKHLITATGQRVTLRCSPRSGDLSVYWYQQSLDQGLQFLIQYYNGEERAKGNILERFSAQQFPDLHSELNLSSLELGDSALYFCASSVLGSYNEQFFGPGTRLTVL.

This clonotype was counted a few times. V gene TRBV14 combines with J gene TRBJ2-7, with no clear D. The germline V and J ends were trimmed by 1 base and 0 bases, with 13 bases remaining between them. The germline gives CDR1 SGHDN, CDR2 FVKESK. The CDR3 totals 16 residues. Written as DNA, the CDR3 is TGTGCCAGCAGCCAAGGCGAAGGGTCATACTCCTACGAGCAGTACTTC. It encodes CASSQGEGSYSYEQYF.

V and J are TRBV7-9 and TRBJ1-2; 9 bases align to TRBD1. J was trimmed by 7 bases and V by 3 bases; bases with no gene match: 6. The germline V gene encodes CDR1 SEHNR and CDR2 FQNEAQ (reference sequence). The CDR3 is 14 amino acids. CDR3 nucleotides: TGTGCCAGCAGCTTCTTGGGACAGGGTTCTGGCTACACCTTC. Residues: CASSFLGQGSGYTF. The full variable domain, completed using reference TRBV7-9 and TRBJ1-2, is DTGVSQNPRHKITKRGQNVTFRCDPISEHNRLYWYRQTLGQGPEFLTYFQNEAQLEKSRLLSDRFSAERPKGSFSTLEIQRTEQGDSAMYLCASSFLGQGSGYTFGSGTRLTVV.

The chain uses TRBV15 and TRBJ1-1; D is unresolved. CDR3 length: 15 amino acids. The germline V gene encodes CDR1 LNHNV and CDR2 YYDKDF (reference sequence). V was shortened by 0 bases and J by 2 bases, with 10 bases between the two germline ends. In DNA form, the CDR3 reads TGTGCCACCAGCAGAGATGTTCTGGCTAACACTGAAGCTTTCTTT. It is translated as CATSRDVLANTEAFF.

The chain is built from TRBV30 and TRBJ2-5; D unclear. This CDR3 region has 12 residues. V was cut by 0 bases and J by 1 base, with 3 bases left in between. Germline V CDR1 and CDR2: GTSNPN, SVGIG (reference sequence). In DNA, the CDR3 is TGTGCCTGGAGTGTGGTCCAAGAGACCCAGTACTTC. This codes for CAWSVVQETQYF. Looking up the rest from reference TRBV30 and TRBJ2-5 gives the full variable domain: SQTIHQWPATLVQPVGSPLSLECTVEGTSNPNLYWYRQAAGRGLQLLFYSVGIGQISSEVPQNLSASRPQDRQFILSSKKLLLSDSGFYLCAWSVVQETQYFGPGTRLLVL.

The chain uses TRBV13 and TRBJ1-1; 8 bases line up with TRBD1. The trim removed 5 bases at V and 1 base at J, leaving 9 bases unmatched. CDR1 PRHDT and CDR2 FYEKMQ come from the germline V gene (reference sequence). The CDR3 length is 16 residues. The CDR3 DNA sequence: TGTGCCAGCAGCCGCAGCAGGGGACAGGCGAACACTGAAGCTTTCTTT. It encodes CASSRSRGQANTEAFF. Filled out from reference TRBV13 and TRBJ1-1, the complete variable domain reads AAGVIQSPRHLIKEKRETATLKCYPIPRHDTVYWYQQGPGQDPQFLISFYEKMQSDKGSIPDRFSAQQFSDYHSELNMSSLELGDSALYFCASSRSRGQANTEAFFGQGTRLTVV.

As DNA, the CDR3 is TGCAGTGCTAGAGGGGGTCGTTTGGACGAGCAGTACTTC. Its translation is CSARGGRLDEQYF. The chain combines TRBV20-1 with TRBJ2-7; the D is unclear. V was trimmed by 1 base and J by 5 bases, leaving 12 bases between them. Germline V gene sequence: CDR1 DFQATT, CDR2 SNEGSKA (reference sequence). There are 13 residues in the CDR3.

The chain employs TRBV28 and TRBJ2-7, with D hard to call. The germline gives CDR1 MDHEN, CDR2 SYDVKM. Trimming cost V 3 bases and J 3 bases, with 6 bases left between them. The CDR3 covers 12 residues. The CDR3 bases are TGTGCCAGCAGTTTTTACGGCTACGAGCAGTACTTC. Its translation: CASSFYGYEQYF.

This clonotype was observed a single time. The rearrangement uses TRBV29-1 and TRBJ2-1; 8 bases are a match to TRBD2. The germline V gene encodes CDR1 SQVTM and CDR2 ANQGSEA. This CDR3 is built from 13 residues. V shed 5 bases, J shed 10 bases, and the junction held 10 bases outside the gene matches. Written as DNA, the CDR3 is TGCAGCGTTTTAGCGGGGAGGTGGCGGGAGCAGTTCTTC. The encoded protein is CSVLAGRWREQFF.

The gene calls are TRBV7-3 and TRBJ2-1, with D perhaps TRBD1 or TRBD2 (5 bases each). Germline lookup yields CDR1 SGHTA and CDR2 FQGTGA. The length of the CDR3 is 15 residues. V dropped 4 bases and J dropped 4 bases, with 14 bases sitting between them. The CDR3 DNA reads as TGTGCCAGCAGCTCCGGGACGGAAAAATACAATGAGCAGTTCTTC. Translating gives CASSSGTEKYNEQFF.

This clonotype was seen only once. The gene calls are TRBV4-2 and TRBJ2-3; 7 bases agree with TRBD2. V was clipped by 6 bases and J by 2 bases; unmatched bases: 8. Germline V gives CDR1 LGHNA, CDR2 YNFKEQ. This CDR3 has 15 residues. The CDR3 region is CASRHPSGPTDTQYF. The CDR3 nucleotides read TGTGCCAGCAGGCATCCTAGCGGCCCCACAGATACGCAGTATTTT.

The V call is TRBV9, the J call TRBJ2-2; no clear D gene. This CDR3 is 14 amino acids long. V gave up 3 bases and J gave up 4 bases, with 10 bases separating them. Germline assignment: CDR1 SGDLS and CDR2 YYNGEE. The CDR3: CASSGLGPTGELFF. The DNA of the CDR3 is TGTGCCAGCAGCGGTCTAGGTCCCACCGGGGAGCTGTTTTTT.

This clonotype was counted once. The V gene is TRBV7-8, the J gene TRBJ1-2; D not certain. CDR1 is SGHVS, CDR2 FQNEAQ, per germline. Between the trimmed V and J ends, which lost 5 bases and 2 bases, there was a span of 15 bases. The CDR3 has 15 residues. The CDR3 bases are TGTGCCAGCAGCCACTCCGACGGGGTGAACTATGGCTACACCTTC. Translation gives CASSHSDGVNYGYTF.